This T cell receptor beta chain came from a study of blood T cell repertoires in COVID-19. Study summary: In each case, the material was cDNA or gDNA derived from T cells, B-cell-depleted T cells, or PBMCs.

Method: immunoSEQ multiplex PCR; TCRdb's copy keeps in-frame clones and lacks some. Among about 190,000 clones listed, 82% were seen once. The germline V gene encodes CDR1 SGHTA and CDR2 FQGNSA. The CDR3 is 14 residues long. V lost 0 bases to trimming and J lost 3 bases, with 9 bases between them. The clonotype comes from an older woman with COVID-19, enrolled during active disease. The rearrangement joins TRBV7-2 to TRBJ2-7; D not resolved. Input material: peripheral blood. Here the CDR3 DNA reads TGTGCCAGCAGCTTAGCGCGCGGCGTCTACGAGCAGTACTTC. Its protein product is CASSLARGVYEQYF.